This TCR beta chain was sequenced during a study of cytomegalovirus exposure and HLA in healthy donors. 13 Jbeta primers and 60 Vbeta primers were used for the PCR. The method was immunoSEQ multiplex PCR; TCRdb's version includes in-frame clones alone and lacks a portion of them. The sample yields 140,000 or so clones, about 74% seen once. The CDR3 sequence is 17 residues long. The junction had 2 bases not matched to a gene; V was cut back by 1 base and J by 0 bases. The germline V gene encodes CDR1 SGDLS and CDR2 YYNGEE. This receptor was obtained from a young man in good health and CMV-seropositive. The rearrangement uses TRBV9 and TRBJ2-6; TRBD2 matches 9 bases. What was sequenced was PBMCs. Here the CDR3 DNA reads TGTGCCAGCAGCGTAAGCGGGGGGTCCTCTGGGGCCAACGTCCTGACTTTC. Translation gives CASSVSGGSSGANVLTF.